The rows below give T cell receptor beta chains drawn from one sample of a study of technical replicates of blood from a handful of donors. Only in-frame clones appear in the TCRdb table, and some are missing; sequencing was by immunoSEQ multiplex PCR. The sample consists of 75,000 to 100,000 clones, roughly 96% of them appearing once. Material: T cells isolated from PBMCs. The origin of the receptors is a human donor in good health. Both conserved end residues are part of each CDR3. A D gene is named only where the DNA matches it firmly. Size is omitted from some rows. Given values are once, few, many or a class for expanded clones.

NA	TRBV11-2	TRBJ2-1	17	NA	CASSLARGGPRGNEQFF	TGTGCCAGCAGCTTAGCTCGGGGAGGCCCTAGGGGCAATGAGCAGTTCTTC
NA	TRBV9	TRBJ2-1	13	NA	CASSVSGVNEQFF	TGTGCCAGCAGCGTGTCAGGCGTCAATGAGCAGTTCTTC
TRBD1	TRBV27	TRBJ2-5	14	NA	CASSLGGGIETQYF	TGTGCCAGCAGTCTAGGGGGCGGTATTGAGACCCAGTACTTC
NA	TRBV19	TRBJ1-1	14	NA	CASSIKTGRTEAFF	TGTGCCAGTAGTATAAAGACTGGGAGGACTGAAGCTTTCTTT
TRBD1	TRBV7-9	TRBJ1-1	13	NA	CASSWTGDTEAFF	TGTGCCAGCAGCTGGACAGGCGACACTGAAGCTTTCTTT
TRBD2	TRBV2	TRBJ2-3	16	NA	CASNRDSHGGTDTQYF	TGTGCCAGCAATCGGGACTCCCACGGGGGGACAGATACGCAGTATTTT
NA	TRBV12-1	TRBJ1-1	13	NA	CASTTQVNTEAFF	TGTGCCAGCACCACACAGGTGAACACTGAAGCTTTCTTT
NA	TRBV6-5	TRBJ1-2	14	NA	CASSLSGSNYGYTF	TGTGCCAGCAGTTTATCAGGGTCTAACTATGGCTACACCTTC
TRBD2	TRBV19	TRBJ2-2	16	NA	CASSMGTSGSSGELFF	TGTGCCAGTAGTATGGGGACTAGCGGGAGTTCCGGGGAGCTGTTTTTT
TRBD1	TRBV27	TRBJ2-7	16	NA	CASSPMTGIGAYEQYF	TGTGCCAGCAGTCCCATGACAGGGATAGGGGCCTACGAGCAGTACTTC
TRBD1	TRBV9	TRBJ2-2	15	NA	CASSVGQGVAGELFF	TGTGCCAGCAGCGTTGGACAGGGGGTCGCCGGGGAGCTGTTTTTT
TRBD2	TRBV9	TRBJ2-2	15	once	CASSVGLAGTGELFF	TGTGCCAGCAGCGTAGGGCTAGCGGGGACCGGGGAGCTGTTTTTT
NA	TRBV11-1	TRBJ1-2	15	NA	CASSLGEGVPYGYTF	TGTGCCAGCAGCCTAGGGGAGGGCGTTCCATATGGCTACACCTTC
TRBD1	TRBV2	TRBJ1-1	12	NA	CASRQGNTEAFF	TGTGCCAGCCGACAGGGGAACACTGAAGCTTTCTTT
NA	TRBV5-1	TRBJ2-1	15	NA	CASSLNQGSYNEQFF	TGCGCCAGCAGCCTAAACCAGGGGTCCTACAATGAGCAGTTCTTC
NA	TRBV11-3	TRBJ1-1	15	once	CASSLDSAGNTEAFF	TGTGCCAGCAGCTTAGATTCCGCAGGGAACACTGAAGCTTTCTTT
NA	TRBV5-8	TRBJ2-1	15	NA	CASSSGGWEYNEQFF	TGTGCCAGCAGCTCAGGGGGGTGGGAGTACAATGAGCAGTTCTTC
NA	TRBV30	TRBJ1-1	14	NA	CAWSPVPVNTEAFF	TGTGCCTGGAGCCCCGTGCCGGTGAACACTGAAGCTTTCTTT
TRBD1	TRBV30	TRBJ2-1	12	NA	CAWKGQGAVQFF	TGTGCCTGGAAGGGACAGGGGGCAGTGCAGTTCTTC
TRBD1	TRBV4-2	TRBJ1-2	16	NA	CASSQDRRTGLYGYTF	TGTGCCAGCAGCCAAGACAGGAGGACAGGGCTCTATGGCTACACCTTC
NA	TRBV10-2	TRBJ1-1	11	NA	CASRLNTEAFF	TGCGCCAGCCGTTTGAACACTGAAGCTTTCTTT
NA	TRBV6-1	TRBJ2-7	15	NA	CASSVIQVGIYEQYF	TGTGCCAGCAGTGTAATACAGGTGGGAATCTACGAGCAGTACTTC
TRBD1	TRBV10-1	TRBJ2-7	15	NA	CASSESGTGRNEQYF	TGCGCCAGCAGTGAGTCGGGGACAGGGAGAAACGAGCAGTACTTC
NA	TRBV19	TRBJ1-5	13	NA	CASSADRNQPQHF	TGTGCCAGTAGTGCAGACAGGAATCAGCCCCAGCATTTT
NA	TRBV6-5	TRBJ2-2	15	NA	CASSSRSSYTGELFF	TGTGCCAGCAGTTCCCGTTCTTCTTACACCGGGGAGCTGTTTTTT
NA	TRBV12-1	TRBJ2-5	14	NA	CASYCGRYKETQYF	TGTGCCAGCTATTGCGGGAGGTACAAAGAGACCCAGTACTTC
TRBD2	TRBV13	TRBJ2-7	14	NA	CASSLLAGSYEQYF	TGTGCCAGCAGTCTACTAGCGGGATCGTACGAGCAGTACTTC
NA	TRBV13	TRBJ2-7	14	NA	CASSLGRSSYEQYF	TGTGCCAGCAGCTTAGGCCGCAGCTCCTACGAGCAGTACTTC
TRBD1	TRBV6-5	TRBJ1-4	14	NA	CASSYRQGGEKLFF	TGTGCCAGCAGTTATCGACAGGGAGGCGAAAAACTGTTTTTT
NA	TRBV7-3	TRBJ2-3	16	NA	CASSLIGLPWPDTQYF	TGTGCCAGCAGCTTAATAGGACTCCCGTGGCCCGATACGCAGTATTTT
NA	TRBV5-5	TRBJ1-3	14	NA	CASSRGGTGNTIYF	TGTGCCAGCAGCCGGGGGGGGACTGGAAACACCATATATTTT
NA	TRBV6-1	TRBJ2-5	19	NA	CASSDRVEFHENIEKTQYF	TGTGCCAGCAGTGACAGGGTAGAATTCCACGAAAACATTGAAAAGACCCAGTACTTC
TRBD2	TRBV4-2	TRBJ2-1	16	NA	CASSQGGLAGVNEQFF	TGTGCCAGCAGCCAAGGGGGACTAGCGGGAGTGAATGAGCAGTTCTTC
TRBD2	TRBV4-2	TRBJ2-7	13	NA	CAAGLAGGYEQYF	TGTGCCGCGGGATTAGCGGGAGGGTACGAGCAGTACTTC
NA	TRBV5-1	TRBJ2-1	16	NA	CASSWGMTGTYNEQFF	TGCGCCAGCAGCTGGGGAATGACGGGAACTTACAATGAGCAGTTCTTC
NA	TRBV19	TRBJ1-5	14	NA	CASSIGLGSQPQHF	TGTGCCAGTAGTATAGGCCTTGGGAGTCAGCCCCAGCATTTT
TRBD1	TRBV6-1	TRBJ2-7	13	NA	CASREPGQYEQYF	TGTGCCAGCAGGGAGCCGGGACAGTACGAGCAGTACTTC
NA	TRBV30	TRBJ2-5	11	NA	CAWSVGETQYF	TGTGCCTGGAGTGTCGGTGAGACCCAGTACTTC